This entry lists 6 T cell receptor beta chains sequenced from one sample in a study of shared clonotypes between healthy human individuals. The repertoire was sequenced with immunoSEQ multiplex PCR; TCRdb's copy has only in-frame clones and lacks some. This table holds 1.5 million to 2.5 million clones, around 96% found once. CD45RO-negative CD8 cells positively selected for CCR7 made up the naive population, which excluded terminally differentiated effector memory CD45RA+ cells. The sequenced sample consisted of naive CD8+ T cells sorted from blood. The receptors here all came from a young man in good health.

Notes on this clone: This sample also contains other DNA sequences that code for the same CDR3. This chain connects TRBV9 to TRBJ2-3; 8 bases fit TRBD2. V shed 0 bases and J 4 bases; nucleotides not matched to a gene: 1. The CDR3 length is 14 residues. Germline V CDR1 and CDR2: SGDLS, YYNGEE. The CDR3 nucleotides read TGTGCCAGCAGCGTAGGGACTAGCTCAGATACGCAGTATTTT. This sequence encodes CASSVGTSSDTQYF.

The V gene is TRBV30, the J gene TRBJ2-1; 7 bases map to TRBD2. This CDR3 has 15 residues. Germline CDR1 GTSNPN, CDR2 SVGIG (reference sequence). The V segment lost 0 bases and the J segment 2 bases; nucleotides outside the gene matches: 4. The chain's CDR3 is CAWSVPSGTYNEQFF. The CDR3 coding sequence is TGTGCCTGGAGTGTACCTAGCGGCACCTACAATGAGCAGTTCTTC.

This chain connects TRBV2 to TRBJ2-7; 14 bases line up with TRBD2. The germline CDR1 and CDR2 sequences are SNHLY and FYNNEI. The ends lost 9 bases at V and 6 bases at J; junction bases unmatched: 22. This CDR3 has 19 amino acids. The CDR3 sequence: CASKKRPGLAGEGVSEQYF. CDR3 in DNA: TGTGCCAGTAAGAAACGTCCGGGACTAGCGGGAGAAGGGGTGAGCGAGCAGTACTTC.

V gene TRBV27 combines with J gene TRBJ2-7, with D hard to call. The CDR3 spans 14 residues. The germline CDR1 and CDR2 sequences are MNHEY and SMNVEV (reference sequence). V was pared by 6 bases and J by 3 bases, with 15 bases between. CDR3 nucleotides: TGTGCCAGCAGACGCCTCGAGGCCGACTACGAGCAGTACTTC. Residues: CASRRLEADYEQYF.

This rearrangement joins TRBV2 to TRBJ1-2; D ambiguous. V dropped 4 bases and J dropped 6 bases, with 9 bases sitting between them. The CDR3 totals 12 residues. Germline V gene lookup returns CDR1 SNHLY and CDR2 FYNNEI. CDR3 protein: CASSASINGYTF. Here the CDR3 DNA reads TGTGCCAGCAGTGCCTCGATCAATGGCTACACCTTC.

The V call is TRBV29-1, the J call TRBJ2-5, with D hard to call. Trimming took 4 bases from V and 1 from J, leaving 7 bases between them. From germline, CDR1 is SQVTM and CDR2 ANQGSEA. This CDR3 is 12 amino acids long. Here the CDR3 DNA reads TGCAGCGTTGTACAGATCCAAGAGACCCAGTACTTC. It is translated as CSVVQIQETQYF. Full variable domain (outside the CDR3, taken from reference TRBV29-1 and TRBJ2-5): SAVISQKPSRDICQRGTSLTIQCQVDSQVTMMFWYRQQPGQSLTLIATANQGSEATYESGFVIDKFPISRPNLTFSTLTVSNMSPEDSSIYLCSVVQIQETQYFGPGTRLLVL.